These 12 T cell receptor beta chains originate from one sample sequenced in a study of blood T cell repertoires in COVID-19. Sequenced by immunoSEQ multiplex PCR; TCRdb stores in-frame clones only, minus some. In the table there are about 200,000 clones, more than 75% of which are singletons. Sample: PBMCs or T cells enriched from blood (not recorded which). The receptors were gathered from a man aged 35 to 55 with acute COVID-19.

V is TRBV6-1 and J is TRBJ1-1; D remains unclear. V was clipped by 0 bases and J by 10 bases, with 12 bases between them. This CDR3 has 13 amino acids. Looked up from germline, CDR1 is MNHNS and CDR2 is SASEGT. CDR3: CASSEARTRGAFF. The CDR3 DNA reads TGTGCCAGCAGTGAAGCTAGGACCCGGGGAGCTTTCTTT.

The chain carries TRBV24-1 and TRBJ2-1, with 8 nucleotides matching TRBD2. The V gene's germline CDR1 is KGHDR and CDR2 SFDVKD. This CDR3 comprises 14 residues. J gave up 7 bases and V 6 bases, and 7 bases lay outside the gene matches. As DNA, the CDR3 is TGTGCCACCAGTCCCCTAGCGGGTGTTAATGAGCAGTTCTTC. As protein: CATSPLAGVNEQFF.

The chain links TRBV27 to TRBJ1-2; D might be TRBD1 (5 bases). The germline V gene has CDR1 MNHEY and CDR2 SMNVEV (reference sequence). The CDR3 consists of 14 residues. The V end lost 0 bases, the J end lost 9 bases, and 14 bases lay between the germline ends. CDR3 protein: CASSLSPGLIRYTF. Here the CDR3 DNA reads TGTGCCAGCAGTTTATCCCCGGGACTAATCCGCTACACCTTC.

The rearrangement links TRBV10-1 to TRBJ2-3, with D uncertain. This CDR3 is built from 12 residues. Germline-derived CDR1 and CDR2 are WNHNN and SYGVQD (reference sequence). V was cut by 4 bases and J by 5 bases, with 7 bases left in between. The CDR3 DNA reads as TGCGCCAGCAGTGCCGCGTTAGATACGCAGTATTTT. The encoded protein is CASSAALDTQYF.

CDR3 DNA: TGTGCCAGCAGCTCCCCGGACAGGGGAGGTGGAAAACTGTTTTTT. Residues: CASSSPDRGGGKLFF. This chain joins TRBV11-2 and TRBJ1-4; 9 bases match TRBD1. The CDR3 spans 15 residues. Germline CDR1 reads SGHAT; CDR2 reads FQNNGV. J lost 10 bases, V lost 4 bases, and 10 bases had no gene match.

V gene TRBV7-3 combines with J gene TRBJ2-3; D is perhaps TRBD2 (6 bases). CDR1 SGHTA and CDR2 FQGTGA come from the germline V gene. V gave up 3 bases and J gave up 5 bases, with 15 bases separating them. The CDR3 extends over 15 amino acids. The CDR3 loop is CASSLLTGGEDTQYF. CDR3 DNA sequence: TGTGCCAGCAGCTTGCTGACCGGCGGGGAAGATACGCAGTATTTT.

This sequence joins TRBV14 and TRBJ1-6, with D possibly matching TRBD1 (6 bases). The V end was cut by 3 bases, the J end by 7 bases, with 10 bases between. Per germline, CDR1 SGHDN and CDR2 FVKESK. The CDR3 sequence is 14 residues long. Written as DNA, the CDR3 is TGTGCCAGCAGCCACAGGACAGAGAATTCACCCCTCCACTTT. It translates to CASSHRTENSPLHF.

The chain employs TRBV4-2 and TRBJ1-5, with D maybe TRBD1 (6 bases). This CDR3 is built from 14 residues. Germline CDR1 and CDR2: LGHNA and YNFKEQ. V was trimmed by 6 bases and J by 7 bases, leaving 16 bases between them. CDR3 sequence reads: CASRSLGTRQPQHF. CDR3 sequence (DNA): TGTGCCAGCAGATCTTTGGGGACAAGACAGCCCCAGCATTTT.

The chain carries TRBV10-2 and TRBJ2-1; no clear D. This CDR3 is 13 amino acids long. Trimming took off 6 bases at V and 2 bases at J, with 8 bases between the two ends. The germline V gene has CDR1 WSHSY and CDR2 SAAADI. The CDR3: CASRQLPYNEQFF. CDR3 bases: TGCGCCAGCAGGCAACTACCCTACAATGAGCAGTTCTTC.

The chain carries TRBV28 and TRBJ1-1; a weak D match, TRBD1 (5 bases). In germline, CDR1 is MDHEN, CDR2 SYDVKM. The CDR3 length is 13 residues. V was trimmed by 10 bases and J by 1 base, leaving 13 bases between them. This CDR3 is CATRPQENTEAFF. CDR3 DNA: TGTGCCACCCGGCCACAGGAGAACACTGAAGCTTTCTTT.

The rearrangement links TRBV3-1 (or the pseudogene TRBV3-2) to TRBJ1-3; D remains ambiguous. V shed 1 base and J shed 8 bases, with 6 bases lying between them. Germline V CDR1 and CDR2: LGHDT, YNNKEL (reference sequence). CDR3 length: 12 residues. The CDR3 region is CASSQGAYTIYF. CDR3 coding DNA: TGTGCCAGCAGCCAAGGGGCGTACACCATATATTTT.

This clone was observed a few times. A read error is possible here, since a much larger clone lies one base away. Other DNA sequences in this sample translate to the same CDR3. V is TRBV9 and J is TRBJ2-3; possibly TRBD2 for D (5 bases). The CDR3 spans 15 residues. Trimming cost V 0 bases and J 3 bases, with 11 bases left between them. Germline V lookup: CDR1 SGDLS, CDR2 YYNGEE. The CDR3 coding sequence is TGTGCCAGCAGCGTAGTCGGGGATGGGACAGATACGCAGTATTTT. Translated, it gives CASSVVGDGTDTQYF.